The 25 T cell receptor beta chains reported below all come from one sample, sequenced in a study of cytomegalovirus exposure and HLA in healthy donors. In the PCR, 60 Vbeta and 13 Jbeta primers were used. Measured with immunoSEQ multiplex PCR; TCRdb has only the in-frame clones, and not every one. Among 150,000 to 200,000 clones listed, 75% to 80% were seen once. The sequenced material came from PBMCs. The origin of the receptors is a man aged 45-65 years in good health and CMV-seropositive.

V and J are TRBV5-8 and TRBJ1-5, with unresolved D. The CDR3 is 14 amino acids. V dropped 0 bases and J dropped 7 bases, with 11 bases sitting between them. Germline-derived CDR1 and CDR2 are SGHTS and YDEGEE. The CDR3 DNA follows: TGTGCCAGCAGCTTGGTAGCTGGAAACCAGCCCCAGCATTTT. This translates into CASSLVAGNQPQHF.

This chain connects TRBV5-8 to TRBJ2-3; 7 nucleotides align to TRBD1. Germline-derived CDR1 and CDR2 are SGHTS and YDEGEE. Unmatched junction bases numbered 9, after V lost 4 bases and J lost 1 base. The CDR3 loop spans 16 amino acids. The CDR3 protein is CASSLKGTARTDTQYF. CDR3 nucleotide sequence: TGTGCCAGCAGCCTAAAAGGGACAGCTCGCACAGATACGCAGTATTTT. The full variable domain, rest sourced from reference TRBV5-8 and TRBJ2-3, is EAGVTQSPTHLIKTRGQQATLRCSPISGHTSVYWYQQALGLGLQFLLWYDEGEERNRGNFPPRFSGRQFPNYSSELNVNALELEDSALYLCASSLKGTARTDTQYFGPGTRLTVL.

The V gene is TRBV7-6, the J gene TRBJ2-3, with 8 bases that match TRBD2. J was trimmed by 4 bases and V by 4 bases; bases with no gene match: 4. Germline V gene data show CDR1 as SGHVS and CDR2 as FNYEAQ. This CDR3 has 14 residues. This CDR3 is CASSWAGGADTQYF. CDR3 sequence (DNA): TGTGCCAGCAGCTGGGCGGGGGGCGCAGATACGCAGTATTTT.

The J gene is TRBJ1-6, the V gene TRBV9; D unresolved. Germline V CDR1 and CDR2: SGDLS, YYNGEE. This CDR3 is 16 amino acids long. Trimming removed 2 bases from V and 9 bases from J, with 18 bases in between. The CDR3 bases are TGTGCCAGCAGCGTGAGTCAGGCGCCCGGTCTTTCACCCCTCCACTTT. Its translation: CASSVSQAPGLSPLHF.

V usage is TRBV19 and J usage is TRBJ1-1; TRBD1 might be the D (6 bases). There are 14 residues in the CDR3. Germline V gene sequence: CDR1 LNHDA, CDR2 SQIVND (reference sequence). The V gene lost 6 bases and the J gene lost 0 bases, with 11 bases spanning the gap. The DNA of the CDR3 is TGTGCCAGTAGGTACACAGGGTTGAACACTGAAGCTTTCTTT. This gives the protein CASRYTGLNTEAFF.

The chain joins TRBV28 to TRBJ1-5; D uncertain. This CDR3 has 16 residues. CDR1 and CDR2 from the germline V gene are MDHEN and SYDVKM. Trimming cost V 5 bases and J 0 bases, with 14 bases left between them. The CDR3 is CASSPATGISNQPQHF. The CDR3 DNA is TGTGCCAGCAGTCCCGCCACGGGAATTAGCAATCAGCCCCAGCATTTT.

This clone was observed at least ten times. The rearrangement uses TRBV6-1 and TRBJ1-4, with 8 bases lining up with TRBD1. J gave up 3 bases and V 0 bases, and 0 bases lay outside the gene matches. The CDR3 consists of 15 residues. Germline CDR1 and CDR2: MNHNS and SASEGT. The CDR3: CASSEATGANEKLFF. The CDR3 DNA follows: TGTGCCAGCAGTGAAGCGACAGGGGCTAATGAAAAACTGTTTTTT.

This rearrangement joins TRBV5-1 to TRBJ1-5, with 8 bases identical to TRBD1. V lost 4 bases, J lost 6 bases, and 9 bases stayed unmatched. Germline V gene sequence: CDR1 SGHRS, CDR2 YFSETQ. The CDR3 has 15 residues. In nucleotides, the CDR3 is TGCGCCAGCAGCATAACAGGGGGTTTGGGTCAGCCCCAGCATTTT. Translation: CASSITGGLGQPQHF.

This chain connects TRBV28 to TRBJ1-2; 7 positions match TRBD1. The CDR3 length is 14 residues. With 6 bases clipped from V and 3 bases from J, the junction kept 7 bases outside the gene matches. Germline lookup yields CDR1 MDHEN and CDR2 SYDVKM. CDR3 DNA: TGTGCCAGCAGGACACAGGGGCGCTACTATGGCTACACCTTC. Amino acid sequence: CASRTQGRYYGYTF.

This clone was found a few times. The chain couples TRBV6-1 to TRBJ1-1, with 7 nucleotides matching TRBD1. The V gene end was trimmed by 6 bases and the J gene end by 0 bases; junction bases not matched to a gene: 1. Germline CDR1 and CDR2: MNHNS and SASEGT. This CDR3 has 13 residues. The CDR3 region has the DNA TGTGCCAGCAGGGGGACAGTGAACACTGAAGCTTTCTTT. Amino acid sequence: CASRGTVNTEAFF.

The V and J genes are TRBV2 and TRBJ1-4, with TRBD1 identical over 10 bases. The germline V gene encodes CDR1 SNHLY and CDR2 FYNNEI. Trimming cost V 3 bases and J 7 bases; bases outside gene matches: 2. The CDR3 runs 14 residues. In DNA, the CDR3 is TGTGCCAGCAGTGATGGGACAGGGGTTGAAAAACTGTTTTTT. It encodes CASSDGTGVEKLFF.

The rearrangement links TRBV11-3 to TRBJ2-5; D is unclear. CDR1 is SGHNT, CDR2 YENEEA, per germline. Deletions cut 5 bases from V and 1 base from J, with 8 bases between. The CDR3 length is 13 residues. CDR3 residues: CASSPPGQETQYF. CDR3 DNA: TGTGCCAGCAGCCCCCCCGGCCAAGAGACCCAGTACTTC.

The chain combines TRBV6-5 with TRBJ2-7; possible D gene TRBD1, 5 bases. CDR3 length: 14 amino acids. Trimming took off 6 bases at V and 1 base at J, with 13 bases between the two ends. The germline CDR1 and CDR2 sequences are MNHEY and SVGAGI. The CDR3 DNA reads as TGTGCCAGCAGGTCCATAGGGGTTTCCTACGAGCAGTACGTC. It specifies CASRSIGVSYEQYV.

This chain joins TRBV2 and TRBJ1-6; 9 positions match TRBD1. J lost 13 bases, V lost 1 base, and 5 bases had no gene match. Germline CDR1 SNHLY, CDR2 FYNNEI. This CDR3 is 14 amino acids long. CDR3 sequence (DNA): TGTGCCAGCAGTGAAGGACGGGACAGGGCCCCCCTCCACTTT. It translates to CASSEGRDRAPLHF.

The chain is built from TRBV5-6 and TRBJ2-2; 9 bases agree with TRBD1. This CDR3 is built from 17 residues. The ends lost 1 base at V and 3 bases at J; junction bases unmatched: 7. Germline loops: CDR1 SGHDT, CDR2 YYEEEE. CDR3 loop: CASSLFTGGADTGELFF. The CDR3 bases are TGTGCCAGCAGCTTGTTTACAGGGGGCGCCGACACCGGGGAGCTGTTTTTT.

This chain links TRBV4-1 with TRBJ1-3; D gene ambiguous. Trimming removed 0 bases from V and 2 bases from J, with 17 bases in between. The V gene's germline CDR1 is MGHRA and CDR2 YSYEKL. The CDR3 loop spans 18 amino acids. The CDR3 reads CASSQEGVPTRPGNTIYF. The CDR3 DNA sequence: TGCGCCAGCAGCCAAGAGGGAGTCCCGACCCGCCCTGGAAACACCATATATTTT.

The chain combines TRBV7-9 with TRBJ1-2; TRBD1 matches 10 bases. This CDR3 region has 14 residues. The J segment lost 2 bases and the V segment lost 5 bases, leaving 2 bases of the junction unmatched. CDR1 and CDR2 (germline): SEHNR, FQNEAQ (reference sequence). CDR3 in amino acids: CASSQTGGNYGYTF. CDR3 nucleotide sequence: TGTGCCAGCAGCCAGACAGGGGGCAACTATGGCTACACCTTC.

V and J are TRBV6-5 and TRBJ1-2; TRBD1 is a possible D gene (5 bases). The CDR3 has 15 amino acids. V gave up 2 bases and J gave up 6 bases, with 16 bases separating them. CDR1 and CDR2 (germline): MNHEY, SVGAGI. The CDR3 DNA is TGTGCCAGCAGTTACGAGCGGGCCAGGGTAGATGGCTACACCTTC. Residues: CASSYERARVDGYTF.

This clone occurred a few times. DNA of the CDR3: TGTGCCAGCTCACCCTCGCCGTATTTCGCCTACACAGATACGCAGTATTTT. It translates to CASSPSPYFAYTDTQYF. This chain links TRBV18 with TRBJ2-3, with D hard to call. The V gene's germline CDR1 is KGHSH and CDR2 LQKENI. V was trimmed by 3 bases and J by 2 bases, leaving 18 bases between them. The CDR3 has 17 amino acids.

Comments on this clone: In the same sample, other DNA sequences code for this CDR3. CDR3 in DNA: TGTGCCAGCCTGGGGGGGGGCAACACCGGGGAGCTGTTTTTT. It yields the protein CASLGGGNTGELFF. V usage is TRBV28 and J usage is TRBJ2-2, with TRBD2 as a possible D gene (7 bases). The V and J ends lost 8 bases and 2 bases respectively, with 12 bases between them. This CDR3 contains 14 residues. Germline values: CDR1 MDHEN, CDR2 SYDVKM.

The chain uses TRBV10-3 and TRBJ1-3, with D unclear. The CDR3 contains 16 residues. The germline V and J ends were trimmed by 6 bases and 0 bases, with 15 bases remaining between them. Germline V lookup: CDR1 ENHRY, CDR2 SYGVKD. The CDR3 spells CAISAPDKSSGNTIYF. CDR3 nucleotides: TGTGCCATCAGCGCCCCCGACAAGAGCTCTGGAAACACCATATATTTT.

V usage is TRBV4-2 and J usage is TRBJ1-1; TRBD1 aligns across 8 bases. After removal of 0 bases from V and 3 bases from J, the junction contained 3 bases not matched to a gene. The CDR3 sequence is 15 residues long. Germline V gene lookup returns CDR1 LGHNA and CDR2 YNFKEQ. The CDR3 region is CASSQDRGRDTEAFF. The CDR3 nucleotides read TGTGCCAGCAGCCAAGACAGGGGGCGAGACACTGAAGCTTTCTTT.

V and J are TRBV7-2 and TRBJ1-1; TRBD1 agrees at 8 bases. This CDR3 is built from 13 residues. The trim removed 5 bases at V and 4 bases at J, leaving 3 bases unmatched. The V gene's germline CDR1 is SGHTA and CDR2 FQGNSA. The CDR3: CASSKTGVTEAFF. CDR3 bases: TGTGCCAGCAGCAAGACAGGGGTCACTGAAGCTTTCTTT.

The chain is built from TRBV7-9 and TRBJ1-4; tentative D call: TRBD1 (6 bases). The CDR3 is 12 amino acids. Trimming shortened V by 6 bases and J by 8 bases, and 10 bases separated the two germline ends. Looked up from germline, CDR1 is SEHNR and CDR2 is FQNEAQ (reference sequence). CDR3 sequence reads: CASRARGEKLFF. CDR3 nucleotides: TGTGCCAGCAGGGCCAGGGGAGAAAAACTGTTTTTT.

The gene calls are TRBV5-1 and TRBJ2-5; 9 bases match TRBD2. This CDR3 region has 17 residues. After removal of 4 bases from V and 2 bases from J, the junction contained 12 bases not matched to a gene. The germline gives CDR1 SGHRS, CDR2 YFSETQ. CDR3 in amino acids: CASSRRARRGGQETQYF. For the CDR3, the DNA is TGCGCCAGCAGCCGACGGGCGCGGCGGGGGGGGCAAGAGACCCAGTACTTC.